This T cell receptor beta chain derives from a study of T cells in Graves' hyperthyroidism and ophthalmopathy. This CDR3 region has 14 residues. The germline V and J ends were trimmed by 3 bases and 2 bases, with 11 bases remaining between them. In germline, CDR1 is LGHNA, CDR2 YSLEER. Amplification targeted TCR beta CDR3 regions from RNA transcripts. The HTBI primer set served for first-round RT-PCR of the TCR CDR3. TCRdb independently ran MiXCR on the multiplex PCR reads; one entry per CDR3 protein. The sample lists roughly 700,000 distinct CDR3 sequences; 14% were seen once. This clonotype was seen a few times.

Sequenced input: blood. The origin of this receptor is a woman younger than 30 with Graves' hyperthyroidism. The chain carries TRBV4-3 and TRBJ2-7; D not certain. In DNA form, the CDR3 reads TGCGCCAGCAGCCAGGATCTAGAGACCTACGAGCAGTACTTC. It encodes CASSQDLETYEQYF.